This T cell receptor (beta chain) is from a study of CD8 T cells in ankylosing spondylitis. TCRdb processed the 5' RACE reads anew with MiXCR; each CDR3 protein has one entry. The data hold roughly 60,000 distinct CDR3 sequences, with around 6.5% observed a single time. CDR3 length: 11 amino acids. The germline V gene encodes CDR1 MNHNY and CDR2 SVGAGI (reference sequence). The V end lost 6 bases, the J end lost 6 bases, and 9 bases lay between the germline ends. This clonotype was counted ten times or more. Sequencing was performed on synovial fluid, either unsorted or a sorted T cell fraction (not recorded which). The clonotype originates from a male donor with ankylosing spondylitis. This chain joins TRBV6-6 and TRBJ2-7; no definite D call. The CDR3 region is CASRQMGEQYF. CDR3 coding DNA: TGTGCCAGCAGACAGATGGGCGAGCAGTACTTC.